Each of the 24 T cell receptor beta chains below was sequenced from the same sample in a study of T cells in Graves' hyperthyroidism and ophthalmopathy. Authors of the study amplified TCR beta CDR3 regions from RNA transcripts. In the first-round RT-PCR of the TCR CDR3, the HTBI primer set was used. TCRdb re-called the multiplex PCR reads with MiXCR, one entry per CDR3 protein. The sample lists a few hundred thousand distinct CDR3 sequences, 15% to 20% occurring once. The specimen sequenced was blood. Every receptor here comes from a man aged 40-50 years with Graves' hyperthyroidism.

This chain uses TRBV10-3 with TRBJ1-5; D is unclear. Trimming shortened V by 10 bases and J by 0 bases, and 7 bases separated the two germline ends. The length of the CDR3 is 12 residues. From germline, CDR1 is ENHRY and CDR2 SYGVKD. The CDR3 nucleotides are TGTGCCACTACGGATAGCAATCAGCCCCAGCATTTT. Translated, it gives CATTDSNQPQHF.

This clonotype was detected many times. The chain uses TRBV20-1 and TRBJ2-7; 7 bases map to TRBD1. CDR1 is DFQATT, CDR2 SNEGSKA, per germline (reference sequence). There are 14 residues in the CDR3. J lost 3 bases, V lost 0 bases, and 5 bases had no gene match. The CDR3: CSARDSGQYYEQYF. The CDR3 coding sequence is TGCAGTGCTAGAGATTCGGGACAGTACTACGAGCAGTACTTC.

About this clonotype itself: This is likely a read error, given that the CDR3 carries no conserved phenylalanine or tryptophan at its end. This chain uses TRBV2 with TRBJ2-3, with D maybe TRBD2 (6 bases). The CDR3 has 14 amino acids. V was shortened by 6 bases and J by 0 bases, with 10 bases between the two germline ends. The germline CDR1 and CDR2 sequences are SNHLY and FYNNEI. The CDR3 sequence: CASRGGTSTDTQYL. CDR3 bases: TGTGCCAGCAGGGGCGGGACTAGCACAGATACGCAGTATCTT.

The V and J genes are TRBV20-1 and TRBJ1-5; D is perhaps TRBD1 (5 bases). The V end lost 0 bases, the J end lost 5 bases, and 11 bases lay between the germline ends. CDR1 and CDR2 from the germline V gene are DFQATT and SNEGSKA (reference sequence). The CDR3 has 14 amino acids. CDR3 in DNA: TGCAGTGCTAGAGATCGGCAGGGCGATCAGCCCCAGCATTTT. Translation: CSARDRQGDQPQHF.

The chain has TRBV6-1 and TRBJ2-7; TRBD1 agrees at 8 bases. V was clipped by 5 bases and J by 3 bases; unmatched bases: 12. CDR3 length equals 16 residues. CDR1 and CDR2 from the germline V gene are MNHNS and SASEGT. This CDR3 is CASSNDFPGQGYEQYF. CDR3 nucleotides: TGTGCCAGCAGTAACGACTTCCCAGGACAGGGCTACGAGCAGTACTTC.

This clonotype showed up many times. The V and J genes are TRBV5-5 and TRBJ2-3, with a tentative D call TRBD1 (7 bases). The CDR3 runs to 16 residues. Germline V gene data show CDR1 as SGHKS and CDR2 as YYEKEE (reference sequence). V gave up 0 bases and J gave up 2 bases, with 13 bases separating them. CDR3 coding DNA: TGTGCCAGCAGCTTGGCGCGGGACAGATACACAGATACGCAGTATTTT. Amino acid sequence: CASSLARDRYTDTQYF. Variable domain in full (rest from reference TRBV5-5 and TRBJ2-3): DAGVTQSPTHLIKTRGQQVTLRCSPISGHKSVSWYQQVLGQGPQFIFQYYEKEERGRGNFPDRFSARQFPNYSSELNVNALLLGDSALYLCASSLARDRYTDTQYFGPGTRLTVL.

Concerning this clonotype: Possible read error: a much larger clone is one base away. The rearrangement uses TRBV3-1 and TRBJ1-5, with D perhaps matching TRBD1 (5 bases). There are 12 residues in the CDR3. Trimming removed 3 bases at V and 7 bases at J, with 7 bases between. Germline assignment: CDR1 LGHDT and CDR2 YNNKEL (reference sequence). In nucleotides, the CDR3 is TGTGCCAGCAGCCACAGGGAGCAGCCCCAGCATTTT. Protein: CASSHREQPQHF. Full variable domain (rest looked up from reference TRBV3-1 and TRBJ1-5): DTAVSQTPKYLVTQMGNDKSIKCEQNLGHDTMYWYKQDSKKFLKIMFSYNNKELIINETVPNRFSPKSPDKAHLNLHINSLELGDSAVYFCASSHREQPQHFGDGTRLSIL.

V usage is TRBV20-1 and J usage is TRBJ1-6, with D perhaps matching TRBD1 (5 bases). V dropped 5 bases and J dropped 9 bases, with 14 bases sitting between them. This CDR3 comprises 13 residues. The V gene's germline CDR1 is DFQATT and CDR2 SNEGSKA (reference sequence). CDR3 residues: CSAWAGAGSPLHF. The CDR3 region has the DNA TGCAGTGCTTGGGCCGGGGCAGGTTCACCCCTCCACTTT.

This clonotype has only a few counts. This chain links TRBV20-1 with TRBJ2-5, with 7 bases identical to TRBD1. CDR1 and CDR2 (germline): DFQATT, SNEGSKA (reference sequence). With 6 bases clipped from V and 4 bases from J, the junction kept 11 bases outside the gene matches. The CDR3 spans 14 residues. CDR3 bases: TGCAGTGCCCTCGCCGGGACAGTAGGAGAGACCCAGTACTTC. Translation: CSALAGTVGETQYF.

This clonotype was seen many times. This chain joins TRBV20-1 and TRBJ2-7; 12 bases are shared with TRBD1. After removal of 5 bases from V and 3 bases from J, the junction contained 8 bases not matched to a gene. This CDR3 contains 15 residues. The germline gives CDR1 DFQATT, CDR2 SNEGSKA (reference sequence). The CDR3 here is CSAGDRGRPVYEQYF. The CDR3 DNA is TGCAGTGCTGGGGACAGGGGGCGTCCCGTCTACGAGCAGTACTTC.

This clonotype was recorded at least ten times. The chain combines TRBV6-1 with TRBJ1-1, with D perhaps TRBD1 (5 bases). The ends were cut back, 6 bases at V and 5 bases at J, with 19 bases in the middle. Germline CDR1 reads MNHNS; CDR2 reads SASEGT. The CDR3 totals 15 residues. The CDR3 coding sequence is TGTGCCAGCAGACCCATGGTGGGGGTGGGGACTGAAGCTTTCTTT. Its protein is CASRPMVGVGTEAFF.

This chain uses TRBV15 with TRBJ2-1; TRBD1 is a possible D gene (6 bases). The CDR3 length is 15 residues. Trimming took 8 bases from V and 0 from J, leaving 14 bases between them. The germline V gene encodes CDR1 LNHNV and CDR2 YYDKDF (reference sequence). The DNA for the CDR3 is TGTGCCACCTCCGACAGGTTAAGCTCCTACAATGAGCAGTTCTTC. It is translated as CATSDRLSSYNEQFF.

This clonotype appeared many times. This rearrangement joins TRBV12-3 or TRBV12-4 to TRBJ2-3; 7 bases match TRBD2. The CDR3 loop spans 15 amino acids. The junction had 7 bases not matched to a gene; V was cut back by 6 bases and J by 1 base. The CDR3 spells CASRLASSGTDTQYF. The CDR3 DNA sequence: TGTGCCAGCAGACTAGCGTCGTCTGGCACAGATACGCAGTATTTT.

The chain is built from TRBV2 and TRBJ2-4; TRBD2 matches 8 bases. V shed 6 bases and J 5 bases; nucleotides not matched to a gene: 3. Germline-derived CDR1 and CDR2 are SNHLY and FYNNEI. The CDR3 is made up of 13 amino acids. The CDR3, as DNA: TGTGCCAGCAGCGGGGGGGCCGAAAACATTCAGTACTTC. Translated, it gives CASSGGAENIQYF.

This clonotype was counted a few times. The CDR3 DNA follows: TGTGCCAGCAGCCTTGCCTCCAGGGGAGAGGATGGCTACACCTTC. It translates to CASSLASRGEDGYTF. V and J are TRBV5-8 and TRBJ1-2; a possible D gene is TRBD1 (6 bases). CDR1 is SGHTS and CDR2 is YDEGEE in the germline V gene. Deletions cut 4 bases from V and 6 bases from J, with 19 bases between. The CDR3 consists of 15 residues.

In this sample, this clonotype turned up many times. The gene calls are TRBV11-2 and TRBJ2-5, with D possibly matching TRBD2 (6 bases). The CDR3 is 15 amino acids. Germline assignment: CDR1 SGHAT and CDR2 FQNNGV. Between the trimmed V and J ends, which lost 4 bases and 5 bases, there was a span of 17 bases. The CDR3 nucleotides read TGTGCCAGCAGCTACTCGGGTTCCGCGGGGGAGACCCAGTACTTC. It translates to CASSYSGSAGETQYF.

CDR3 coding DNA: TGTGCCAGCACCCCACCCCCACAATTCTGGCGAGAGACTGAAGCTTTCTTT. It specifies CASTPPPQFWRETEAFF. This chain uses TRBV5-6 with TRBJ1-1; D unresolved. V lost 6 bases and J lost 5, with 26 bases in between. The CDR3 loop spans 17 amino acids. The germline CDR1 and CDR2 sequences are SGHDT and YYEEEE.

This clonotype was recorded a few times. The chain recombines TRBV28 with TRBJ2-1; 9 nucleotides align to TRBD2. V shed 5 bases and J 1 base; nucleotides not matched to a gene: 18. This CDR3 contains 20 residues. Germline V gene data show CDR1 as MDHEN and CDR2 as SYDVKM. CDR3 protein: CASSPLGGVSGGTSYNEQFF. The CDR3 DNA reads TGTGCCAGCAGTCCCCTTGGGGGGGTTAGCGGGGGAACATCCTACAATGAGCAGTTCTTC. Drawing the rest from reference TRBV28 and TRBJ2-1, the complete variable domain is DVKVTQSSRYLVKRTGEKVFLECVQDMDHENMFWYRQDPGLGLRLIYFSYDVKMKEKGDIPEGYSVSREKKERFSLILESASTNQTSMYLCASSPLGGVSGGTSYNEQFFGPGTRLTVL.

This clonotype was found a few times. A much larger clone differs by one base, so this may be a read error. The gene calls are TRBV28 and TRBJ1-2; weak D call: TRBD1 (6 bases). This CDR3 contains 13 residues. Germline assignment: CDR1 MDHEN and CDR2 SYDVKM. CDR3 residues: CASSFPHRDGYIF. The CDR3 DNA is TGTGCCAGCAGTTTCCCACACAGGGATGGCTACATCTTC.

The chain joins TRBV10-3 to TRBJ1-5; no firm D call. The CDR3 runs to 16 residues. The germline V gene encodes CDR1 ENHRY and CDR2 SYGVKD. V dropped 1 base and J dropped 2 bases, with 12 bases sitting between them. DNA for the CDR3: TGTGCCATCAGTGAGTGGGAGGGTATGGGCAATCAGCCCCAGCATTTT. Translating it yields CAISEWEGMGNQPQHF.

This clonotype was seen a few times. The chain couples TRBV28 to TRBJ2-1; TRBD2 matches at 9 bases. V lost 8 bases and J lost 4; bases outside the gene matches: 6. This CDR3 contains 14 residues. Germline CDR1 MDHEN, CDR2 SYDVKM. In DNA form, the CDR3 reads TGTGCCAGCCACGGCGGGGGGGTATACAATGAGCAGTTCTTC. Amino acids: CASHGGGVYNEQFF.

V is TRBV5-1 and J is TRBJ2-2; 7 bases fit TRBD1. The CDR3 is made up of 15 amino acids. Germline lookup yields CDR1 SGHRS and CDR2 YFSETQ. V dropped 4 bases and J dropped 0; count of bases not matched to a gene: 3. CDR3 sequence reads: CASSRGHANTGELFF. DNA for the CDR3: TGCGCCAGCAGCAGGGGGCACGCGAACACCGGGGAGCTGTTTTTT.

This clonotype was seen many times. CDR3 in amino acids: CAITQAANTGELFF. In DNA, the CDR3 is TGTGCCATCACGCAAGCTGCGAACACCGGGGAGCTGTTTTTT. The chain employs TRBV10-3 and TRBJ2-2; D uncertain. This CDR3 contains 14 residues. V was clipped by 7 bases and J by 0 bases, with 9 bases between them. CDR1 is ENHRY and CDR2 is SYGVKD in the germline V gene.

This clonotype has at least ten counts. V gene TRBV2 combines with J gene TRBJ2-2; TRBD2 is a possible D gene (6 bases). The germline gives CDR1 SNHLY, CDR2 FYNNEI. Trimming cost V 4 bases and J 1 base, with 10 bases left between them. The CDR3 covers 15 residues. The CDR3 loop reads CASSVEGRNTGELFF. In DNA, the CDR3 is TGTGCCAGCAGTGTGGAGGGGCGGAACACCGGGGAGCTGTTTTTT.